The table lists the clone carrying this TCR beta chain with a few counts. This sample was taken from a study of CD8 T cells in ankylosing spondylitis. In TCRdb, the 5' RACE reads were re-called with MiXCR into one record per CDR3 protein. Altogether some 240,000 distinct CDR3 sequences are present, about 18% being singletons, with the ten largest covering roughly a third. The CDR3 is 15 amino acids. Trimming removed 4 bases at V and 6 bases at J, with 17 bases between. The germline CDR1 and CDR2 sequences are SGHRS and YFSETQ. The sequencing input was blood, either unsorted or a sorted T cell fraction (not recorded which). The chain links TRBV5-1 to TRBJ2-1, with D tentatively TRBD2 (6 bases). The receptor's source is a male donor with ankylosing spondylitis or in good health (not recorded which). CDR3 bases: TGCGCCAGCAGCCCGGGCCCTGCGGGGTCCAATGAGCAGTTCTTC. It yields the protein CASSPGPAGSNEQFF.